This is a list of T cell receptor beta chains from one sample in a study of molecular identifiers for immune sequencing clone quantification. Using its own MiXCR run on the PCR reads, TCRdb lists one record per CDR3 protein. The sample yields about 510,000 distinct CDR3 sequences, about 22% seen once. Sequences were obtained from naive CD8+ T cells from blood, with Jurkat cell RNA spiked in. The receptors here all came from a human donor in good health. Some libraries in this study had Jurkat cell RNA spiked in. Each CDR3 is given with its conserved first and last residue. The D gene is left open where the match is weak. Rows may omit the clone size; those that give it use once, few, many or a size class.

TRBJ2-3 | TRBV5-1 | many | TRBD2 | TGCGCCAGCAGCTGGAACCTAGCGGGAGGGCCGACAGATACGCAGTATTTT | CASSWNLAGGPTDTQYF
TRBJ2-1 | TRBV7-9 | - | - | TGTGCCAGCAGCTTAGGAGAGATTTACAATGAGCAGTTCTTC | CASSLGEIYNEQFF
TRBJ1-1 | TRBV27 | many | - | TGTGCCAGCAGTTGGGCCGGTGGCACTGAAGCTTTCTTT | CASSWAGGTEAFF
TRBJ2-3 | TRBV9 | - | - | TGTGCCAGCAGCACCCTCACGGGCCCTTCGGCAGATACGCAGTATTTT | CASSTLTGPSADTQYF
TRBJ2-7 | TRBV28 | - | - | TGTGCCAGCAGTTTAAACCCGGGGGACATTAGCTCCTACGAGCAGTACTTC | CASSLNPGDISSYEQYF
TRBJ2-7 | TRBV7-2 | many | - | TGTGCCAGCAGCTCGCTGGGCAGGGCGTCCGGAGAGCAGTACTTC | CASSSLGRASGEQYF
TRBJ2-3 | TRBV27 | - | TRBD1 | TGTGCCAGCGCCCTAGGGGGCGCGACAGATACGCAGTATTTT | CASALGGATDTQYF
TRBJ1-1 | TRBV3-1 | many | - | TGTGCCAGCAGCCAAGACAAAATGAACACTGAAGCTTTCTTT | CASSQDKMNTEAFF
TRBJ2-2 | TRBV4-1 | - | - | TGCGCCATCAGCCAAGGACAGCCGAACACCGGGGAGCTGTTTTTT | CAISQGQPNTGELFF
TRBJ2-5 | TRBV12-3/TRBV12-4 | - | TRBD2 | TGTGCCAGCAGTTCTTGGGCGGGGGGGCTGGAGACCCAGTACTTC | CASSSWAGGLETQYF
TRBJ2-7 | TRBV7-9 | - | - | TGTGCCAGCAGCTTAGAAATAGGGTCAAGGGAAGACTCCTACGAGCAGTACTTC | CASSLEIGSREDSYEQYF
TRBJ2-1 | TRBV11-2 | few | - | TGTGCCAGCAGCTTAGTTACCGGCAGCCTTTCCTACAATGAGCAGTTCTTC | CASSLVTGSLSYNEQFF
TRBJ2-7 | TRBV19 | few | - | TGTGCCAGTAGTATGCAGGCAGCAATAGTAGAGCAGTACTTC | CASSMQAAIVEQYF
TRBJ2-5 | TRBV6-1 | few | - | TGTGCCAGCAGTGAAGTCGCCAGATCGTACCAAGAGACCCAGTACTTC | CASSEVARSYQETQYF
TRBJ2-7 | TRBV11-2 | few | - | TGTGCCAGCAGCTTAGTCGGGGTGCCAGGGTTGATGTACGAGCAGTACTTC | CASSLVGVPGLMYEQYF
TRBJ2-7 | TRBV4-2 | - | - | TGTGCCAGCAGCCATCGGGACGGGTCCCACGAGCAGTACTTC | CASSHRDGSHEQYF
TRBJ1-1 | TRBV30 | many | - | TGTGCCTGGAGTGTACTTTTGCAGAACACTGAAGCTTTCTTT | CAWSVLLQNTEAFF
TRBJ2-7 | TRBV5-4 | - | - | TGTGCCAGCAGCTTGGCCGCCAGGGACGAGCAGTACTTC | CASSLAARDEQYF
TRBJ2-7 | TRBV19 | many | - | TGTGCCAGTAGTATGGGCAGTGGATACTCCTACGAGCAGTACTTC | CASSMGSGYSYEQYF
TRBJ1-1 | TRBV7-9 | many | - | TGTGCCAGCAGCGCTAACGGACAGCTCATGAACACTGAAGCTTTCTTT | CASSANGQLMNTEAFF
TRBJ2-3 | TRBV6-2/TRBV6-3 | many | - | TGTGCCAGCAGTAAGGACAGTTACACAGATACGCAGTATTTT | CASSKDSYTDTQYF
TRBJ2-1 | TRBV27 | - | TRBD2 | TGTGCCAGCAGTCTGTTAGCTAGCGGGGGTGTCGATGAGCAGTTCTTC | CASSLLASGGVDEQFF
TRBJ2-2 | TRBV12-5 | many | - | TGTGCTAGTGGTTCCGGGACCGCGAACACCGGGGAGCTGTTTTTT | CASGSGTANTGELFF
TRBJ2-3 | TRBV20-1 | many | - | TGCAGTGCCGAAACAGGGCTAGAGCAGTATTTT | CSAETGLEQYF
TRBJ2-5 | TRBV2 | many | - | TGTGCCAGCAGGGAATCCGGGCTATCGCCCTGGGTGACCCAGTACTTC | CASRESGLSPWVTQYF
TRBJ2-5 | TRBV29-1 | many | - | TGCAGCGTTGATGGCTACCGAGGTCACGGGGAGACCCAGTACTTC | CSVDGYRGHGETQYF
TRBJ2-5 | TRBV7-6 | few | - | TGTGCCAGCAGCTTAGAAGCTATCGGTGAAGCCGGGACTCAAGAGACCCAGTACTTC | CASSLEAIGEAGTQETQYF
TRBJ2-7 | TRBV2 | - | - | TGTGCCAGCACCCCGGGACTCTACGAGCAGTACTTC | CASTPGLYEQYF
TRBJ2-7 | TRBV4-3 | few | - | TGCGCCAGCAGCCAAGATGAGGGGGACTACGAGCAGTACTTC | CASSQDEGDYEQYF
TRBJ2-7 | TRBV20-1 | many | - | TGCAGTGCTAGAGAATCGAGGGTTAAGTCCTACGAGCAGTACTTC | CSARESRVKSYEQYF
TRBJ2-3 | TRBV27 | few | TRBD1 | TGTGCCAGCAGTATATCAGGGGGTAAGGGCACAGATACGCAGTATTTT | CASSISGGKGTDTQYF
TRBJ2-5 | TRBV27 | - | TRBD2 | TGTGCCAGCAGTTTTCGAGGACTAGCGGGAGCACAGACCCAGTACTTC | CASSFRGLAGAQTQYF
TRBJ2-3 | TRBV5-4 | few | - | TGTGCCAGCAGCTTGAAAGGGGGGCTAGATACGCAGTATTTT | CASSLKGGLDTQYF
TRBJ2-1 | TRBV6-5 | once | TRBD2 | TGTGCCAGCAACCCCTCCGGGACTAGCGGGGGCGATGAGCAGTTCTTC | CASNPSGTSGGDEQFF
TRBJ2-7 | TRBV6-5 | many | - | TGTGCCAGCAGTTACTCTGGGACTTCCTACGAGCAGTACTTC | CASSYSGTSYEQYF
TRBJ2-5 | TRBV5-1 | many | - | TGCGCCAGCAGCTTCCGGGACGGGCAAGAGACCCAGTACTTC | CASSFRDGQETQYF
TRBJ1-5 | TRBV6-2/TRBV6-3 | many | - | TGTGCCAGCAGTAAGGAAGGGGGATCGGTATATAGCAATCAGCCCCAGCATTTT | CASSKEGGSVYSNQPQHF